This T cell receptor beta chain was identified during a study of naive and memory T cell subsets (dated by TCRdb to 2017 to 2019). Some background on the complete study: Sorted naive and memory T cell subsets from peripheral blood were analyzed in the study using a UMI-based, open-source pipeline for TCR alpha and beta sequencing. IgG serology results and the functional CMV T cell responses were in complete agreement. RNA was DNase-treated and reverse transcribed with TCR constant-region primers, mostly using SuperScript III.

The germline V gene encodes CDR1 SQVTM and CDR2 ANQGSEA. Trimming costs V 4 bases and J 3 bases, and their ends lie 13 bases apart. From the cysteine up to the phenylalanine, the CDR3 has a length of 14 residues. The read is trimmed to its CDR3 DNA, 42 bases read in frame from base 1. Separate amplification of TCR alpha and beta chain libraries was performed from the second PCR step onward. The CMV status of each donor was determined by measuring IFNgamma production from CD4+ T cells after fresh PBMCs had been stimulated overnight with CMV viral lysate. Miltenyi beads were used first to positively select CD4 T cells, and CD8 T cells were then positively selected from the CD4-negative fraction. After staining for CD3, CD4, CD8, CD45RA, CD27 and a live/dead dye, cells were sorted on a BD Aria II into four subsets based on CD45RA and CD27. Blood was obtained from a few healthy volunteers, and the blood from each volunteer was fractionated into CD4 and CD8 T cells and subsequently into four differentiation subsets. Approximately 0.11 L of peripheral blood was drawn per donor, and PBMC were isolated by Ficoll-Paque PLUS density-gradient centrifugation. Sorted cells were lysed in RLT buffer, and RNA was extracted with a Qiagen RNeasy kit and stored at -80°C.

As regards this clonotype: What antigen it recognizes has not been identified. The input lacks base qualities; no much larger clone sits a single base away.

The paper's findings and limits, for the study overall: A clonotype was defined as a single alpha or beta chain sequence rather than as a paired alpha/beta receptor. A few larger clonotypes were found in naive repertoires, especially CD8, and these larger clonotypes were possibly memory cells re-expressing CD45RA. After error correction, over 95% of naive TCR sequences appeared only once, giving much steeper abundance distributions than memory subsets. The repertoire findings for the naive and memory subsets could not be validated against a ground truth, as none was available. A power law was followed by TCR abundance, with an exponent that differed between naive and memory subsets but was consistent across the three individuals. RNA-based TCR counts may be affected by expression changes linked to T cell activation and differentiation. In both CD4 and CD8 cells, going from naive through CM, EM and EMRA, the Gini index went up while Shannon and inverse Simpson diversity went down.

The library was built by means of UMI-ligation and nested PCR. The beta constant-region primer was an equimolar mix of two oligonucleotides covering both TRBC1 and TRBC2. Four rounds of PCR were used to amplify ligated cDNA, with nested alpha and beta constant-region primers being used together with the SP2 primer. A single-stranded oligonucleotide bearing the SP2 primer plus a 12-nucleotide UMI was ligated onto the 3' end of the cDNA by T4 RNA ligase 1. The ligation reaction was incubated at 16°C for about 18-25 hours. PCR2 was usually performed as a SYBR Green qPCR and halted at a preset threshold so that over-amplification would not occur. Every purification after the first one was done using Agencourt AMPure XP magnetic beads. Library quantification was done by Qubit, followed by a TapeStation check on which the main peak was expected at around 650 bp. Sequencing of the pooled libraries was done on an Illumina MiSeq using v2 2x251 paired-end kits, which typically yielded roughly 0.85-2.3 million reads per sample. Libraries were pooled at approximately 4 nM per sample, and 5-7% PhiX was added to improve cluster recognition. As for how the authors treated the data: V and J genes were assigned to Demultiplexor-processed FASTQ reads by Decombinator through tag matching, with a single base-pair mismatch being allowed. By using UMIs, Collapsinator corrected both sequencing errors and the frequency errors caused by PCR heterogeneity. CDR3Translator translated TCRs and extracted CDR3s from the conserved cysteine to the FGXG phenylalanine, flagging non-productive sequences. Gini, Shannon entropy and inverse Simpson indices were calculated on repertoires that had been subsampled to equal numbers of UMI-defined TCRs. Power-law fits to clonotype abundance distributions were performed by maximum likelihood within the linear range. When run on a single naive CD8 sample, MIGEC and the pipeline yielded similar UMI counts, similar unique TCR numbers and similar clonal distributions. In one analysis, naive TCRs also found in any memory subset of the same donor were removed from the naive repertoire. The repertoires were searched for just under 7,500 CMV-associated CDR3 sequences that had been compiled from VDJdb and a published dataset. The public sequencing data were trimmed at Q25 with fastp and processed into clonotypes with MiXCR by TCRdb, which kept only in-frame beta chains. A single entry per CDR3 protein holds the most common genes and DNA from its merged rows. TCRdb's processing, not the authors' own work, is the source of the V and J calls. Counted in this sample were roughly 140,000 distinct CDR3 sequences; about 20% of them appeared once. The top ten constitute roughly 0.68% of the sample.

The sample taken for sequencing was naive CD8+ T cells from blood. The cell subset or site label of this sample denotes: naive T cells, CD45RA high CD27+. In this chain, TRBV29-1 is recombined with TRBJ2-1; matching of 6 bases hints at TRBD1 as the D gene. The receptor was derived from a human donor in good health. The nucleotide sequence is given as TGCAGCGTTGGGGTAGAGGGGGACTACAATGAGCAGTTCTTC. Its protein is CSVGVEGDYNEQFF.